The 28 T cell receptor beta chains below were found in one sample sequenced in a study of T cells in Graves' hyperthyroidism and ophthalmopathy. The CDR3 regions of TCR beta were amplified from RNA transcripts. Carried out on the TCR CDR3, a first-round RT-PCR used the HTBI primer set. TCRdb itself ran the multiplex PCR reads through MiXCR, one entry per CDR3 protein. The sample consists of fewer than 850,000 distinct CDR3 sequences, about 18% of them appearing once. Material: blood. These TCRs come from a man aged 45-65 years with Graves' hyperthyroidism.

This clonotype was seen at least ten times. V is TRBV14 and J is TRBJ1-1; 9 bases line up with TRBD1. Looked up from germline, CDR1 is SGHDN and CDR2 is FVKESK. Losses at the gene ends were 0 bases for V and 11 bases for J; bases not matched to a gene: 7. The CDR3 consists of 14 residues. CDR3 bases: TGTGCCAGCAGCCAAGATCGGGGACAGGGTGGCGCTTTCTTT. Its protein is CASSQDRGQGGAFF.

This clonotype has at least ten counts. The chain combines TRBV12-3 or TRBV12-4 with TRBJ1-3; D call uncertain. V lost 0 bases and J 0 bases, leaving 6 bases between the germline ends. The CDR3 sequence is 15 residues long. This CDR3 is CASSLAGSSGNTIYF. The CDR3 DNA reads TGTGCCAGCAGTTTAGCTGGGAGCTCTGGAAACACCATATATTTT.

This clonotype was detected ten times or more. This chain joins TRBV7-2 and TRBJ2-7; tentative D call: TRBD2 (6 bases). With 5 bases removed from V and 2 bases from J, the gap between germline ends came to 13 bases. The CDR3 is 14 residues long. In germline, CDR1 is SGHTA, CDR2 FQGNSA. For the CDR3, the DNA is TGTGCCAGCAGCGTTACGGAGGGGCCCTACGAGCAGTACTTC. It translates to CASSVTEGPYEQYF.

This clonotype showed up many times. Here the CDR3 reads CASREEGRGNTEAFF. The CDR3 DNA reads TGTGCCAGCCGCGAAGAAGGCAGGGGTAACACTGAAGCTTTCTTT. The chain carries TRBV6-1 and TRBJ1-1; TRBD1 might be the D (6 bases). CDR1 is MNHNS and CDR2 is SASEGT in the germline V gene. Trimming cost V 8 bases and J 2 bases, with 18 bases left between them. The CDR3 runs 15 residues.

This clonotype was found many times. V is TRBV6-1 and J is TRBJ2-3; possibly TRBD2 for D (5 bases). The V gene's germline CDR1 is MNHNS and CDR2 SASEGT. The CDR3 is made up of 15 amino acids. V dropped 2 bases and J dropped 0 bases, with 9 bases sitting between them. This CDR3 reads CASSETRLSTDTQYF. In DNA, the CDR3 is TGTGCCAGCAGTGAAACGCGACTAAGCACAGATACGCAGTATTTT.

This clonotype showed up many times. The J gene is TRBJ2-7, the V gene TRBV27; 10 nucleotides match TRBD2. The germline V gene has CDR1 MNHEY and CDR2 SMNVEV (reference sequence). This CDR3 contains 15 residues. Losses at the gene ends were 5 bases for V and 0 bases for J; bases not matched to a gene: 4. In nucleotides, the CDR3 is TGTGCCAGCAGTAGACTAGCGGGCAGCTCCTACGAGCAGTACTTC. As protein: CASSRLAGSSYEQYF.

This clonotype was recorded at least ten times. This chain links TRBV28 with TRBJ2-3, with 9 bases matching TRBD2. Germline V gene sequence: CDR1 MDHEN, CDR2 SYDVKM. The CDR3 runs to 15 residues. The junction had 5 bases not matched to a gene; V was cut back by 7 bases and J by 0 bases. The CDR3 bases are TGTGCCAGCATGCGGGGGGGGTTCAGCACAGATACGCAGTATTTT. Its translation: CASMRGGFSTDTQYF.

This chain's CDR3 is CASSSRLLNYGYTF. The CDR3 coding sequence is TGTGCCAGCAGCTCCCGACTTCTAAACTATGGCTACACCTTC. This sequence joins TRBV7-2 and TRBJ1-2, with D uncertain. This CDR3 comprises 14 residues. CDR1 and CDR2 (germline): SGHTA, FQGNSA. V was clipped by 4 bases and J by 2 bases, with 11 bases between them. Based on the CDR3 plus reference TRBV7-2 and TRBJ1-2, the full variable domain is GAGVSQSPSNKVTEKGKDVELRCDPISGHTALYWYRQSLGQGLEFLIYFQGNSAPDKSGLPSDRFSAERTGGSVSTLTIQRTQQEDSAVYLCASSSRLLNYGYTFGSGTRLTVV.

The table lists this clonotype with many counts. The V and J genes are TRBV2 and TRBJ2-3; D remains unclear. Germline lookup yields CDR1 SNHLY and CDR2 FYNNEI. V was shortened by 2 bases and J by 3 bases, with 9 bases between the two germline ends. There are 14 residues in the CDR3. CDR3 region: CASSEQFVTDTQYF. CDR3 bases: TGTGCCAGCAGTGAACAGTTTGTAACAGATACGCAGTATTTT.

This clonotype was observed at least ten times. The chain employs TRBV2 and TRBJ2-1; TRBD2 agrees at 14 bases. CDR1 is SNHLY, CDR2 FYNNEI, per germline. The CDR3 has 14 amino acids. V shed 8 bases and J 9 bases; nucleotides not matched to a gene: 6. CDR3 in amino acids: CASVGLAGETEQFF. CDR3 DNA: TGTGCCAGCGTGGGACTAGCGGGAGAGACTGAGCAGTTCTTC.

CDR3 nucleotide sequence: TGTGCCAGCAGCTTATATGGTAAGGGGGCGGTTGAAGCTTTCTTT. Translated, it gives CASSLYGKGAVEAFF. The chain links TRBV7-2 to TRBJ1-1, with 7 bases matching TRBD1. V gave up 2 bases and J gave up 7 bases; unmatched junction bases: 10. Germline CDR1 reads SGHTA; CDR2 reads FQGNSA. The length of the CDR3 is 15 residues.

This sequence joins TRBV6-2 or TRBV6-3 and TRBJ1-5; tentatively, D is TRBD1 (6 bases). CDR3 length: 15 residues. Deletions cut 6 bases from V and 1 base from J, with 13 bases between. CDR1 and CDR2 (germline): MNHEY, SVGEGT. The CDR3 reads CASRYGQISNQPQHF. The CDR3 DNA sequence: TGTGCCAGCAGGTACGGACAGATCAGCAATCAGCCCCAGCATTTT.

V gene TRBV15 combines with J gene TRBJ2-7; TRBD2 aligns across 9 bases. CDR3 length: 14 residues. Germline trimming cut 9 bases from V and 3 bases from J; bases unmatched to any gene: 9. Germline assignment: CDR1 LNHNV and CDR2 YYDKDF (reference sequence). The CDR3 coding sequence is TGTGCCACTTCAAATGGACTAGCGAGCTACGAGCAGTACTTC. This sequence encodes CATSNGLASYEQYF.

In this sample, this clonotype turned up a few times. The rearrangement links TRBV7-2 to TRBJ1-5; D may be TRBD1 (5 bases). The CDR3 runs to 15 residues. Trimming removed 5 bases at V and 7 bases at J, with 18 bases between. CDR1 and CDR2 from the germline V gene are SGHTA and FQGNSA. In DNA form, the CDR3 reads TGTGCCAGCAGCCCCGGCGGGGGGTTCGGGCAGCCCCAGCATTTT. As protein: CASSPGGGFGQPQHF.

This clonotype was counted ten times or more. The chain carries TRBV24-1 and TRBJ2-3, with D perhaps assigned TRBD1 or TRBD2 (6 bases each). CDR1 and CDR2 from the germline V gene are KGHDR and SFDVKD. The CDR3 totals 17 residues. V lost 1 base and J lost 0, with 13 bases in between. CDR3 sequence (DNA): TGTGCCACCAGTGATTTCGGAGGGGGGCCTAGCACAGATACGCAGTATTTT. Protein product: CATSDFGGGPSTDTQYF.

This clonotype was picked up one time. The chain recombines TRBV11-2 with TRBJ1-4, with a weak D call TRBD1 (5 bases). CDR1 and CDR2 (germline): SGHAT, FQNNGV. The CDR3 has 15 residues. V was clipped by 5 bases and J by 0 bases, with 10 bases between them. The CDR3 spells CASSGHRATNEKLFF. CDR3 in DNA: TGTGCCAGCAGCGGACACAGAGCAACTAATGAAAAACTGTTTTTT.

This clonotype was recorded a few times. CDR3 loop: CASSVKEGEQFF. As DNA, the CDR3 is TGTGCCAGCAGTGTTAAGGAGGGTGAGCAGTTCTTC. J is TRBJ2-1 and V is TRBV2; tentative D call: TRBD2 (6 bases). CDR1 is SNHLY, CDR2 FYNNEI, per germline. This CDR3 has 12 residues. The V end lost 4 bases, the J end lost 9 bases, and 10 bases lay between the germline ends.

V and J are TRBV5-1 and TRBJ2-5; D is ambiguous. The germline V gene has CDR1 SGHRS and CDR2 YFSETQ. The CDR3 totals 13 residues. V was pared by 2 bases and J by 3 bases, with 8 bases between. CDR3: CASSFEDEETQYF. Here the CDR3 DNA reads TGCGCCAGCAGCTTCGAGGACGAAGAGACCCAGTACTTC.

This clonotype was observed many times. The CDR3 bases are TGTGCCAGCAGTCACAGGGAGGGGACTGAAGCTTTCTTT. Its translation: CASSHREGTEAFF. This chain joins TRBV6-1 and TRBJ1-1; possible D gene TRBD1, 6 bases. Trimming removed 5 bases from V and 5 bases from J, with 12 bases in between. Germline-derived CDR1 and CDR2 are MNHNS and SASEGT. The CDR3 covers 13 residues.

This rearrangement joins TRBV4-1 to TRBJ2-5, with 10 bases that match TRBD2. CDR1 and CDR2 (germline): MGHRA, YSYEKL. The V segment lost 3 bases and the J segment 4 bases; nucleotides outside the gene matches: 8. The CDR3 runs to 16 residues. The CDR3 loop is CASSQASGSSLETQYF. The DNA of the CDR3 is TGCGCCAGCAGCCAGGCTAGCGGGAGTTCATTAGAGACCCAGTACTTC.

This clonotype was recorded a few times. This sequence joins TRBV18 and TRBJ2-7, with D possibly TRBD2 on 6 matching bases. Trimming stripped 4 bases from V and 0 bases from J, with 13 bases between. Germline CDR1 reads KGHSH; CDR2 reads LQKENI. The CDR3 length is 15 residues. CDR3: CASSRGTSSSYEQYF. The CDR3 nucleotides read TGTGCCAGCTCACGCGGGACTTCAAGCTCCTACGAGCAGTACTTC.

This sequence joins TRBV18 and TRBJ1-1; D not certain. Trimming cost V 4 bases and J 7 bases, with 7 bases left between them. Germline V gene lookup returns CDR1 KGHSH and CDR2 LQKENI. This CDR3 has 11 amino acids. CDR3 in DNA: TGTGCCAGCTCACGTTTCGTTGAAGCTTTCTTT. Amino acids: CASSRFVEAFF.

In regard to this clonotype: This could be a read error, since a much larger clone is one nucleotide away. The chain is built from TRBV30 and TRBJ2-7; TRBD2 is a possible D gene (6 bases). The CDR3 is 15 residues long. CDR1 is GTSNPN, CDR2 SVGIG, per germline (reference sequence). The CDR3 DNA reads as TGTGCCTGGAGCCAAGCGGGCAGCCCTACCTACGAGGAGTACTTC. Translation: CAWSQAGSPTYEEYF.

This clonotype has only a few counts. V usage is TRBV3-1 and J usage is TRBJ2-7; D may correspond to TRBD1 or TRBD2 (5 bases each). The V gene's germline CDR1 is LGHDT and CDR2 YNNKEL (reference sequence). Between the trimmed V and J ends, which lost 1 base and 8 bases, there was a span of 21 bases. The CDR3 covers 16 residues. The CDR3 here is CASSQGGAGRMRKQYF. CDR3 nucleotides: TGTGCCAGCAGCCAAGGAGGGGCAGGGCGGATGAGAAAGCAGTACTTC.

This chain links TRBV10-3 with TRBJ2-7; 7 bases match TRBD1. Germline V CDR1 and CDR2: ENHRY, SYGVKD. CDR3 length equals 13 residues. The junction had 7 bases not matched to a gene; V was cut back by 6 bases and J by 5 bases. As DNA, the CDR3 is TGTGCCATCAGGGAAACAGGGGCCCACGAGCAGTACTTC. Translating it yields CAIRETGAHEQYF.

This clonotype occurred many times. V and J are TRBV2 and TRBJ1-4; no definite D call. V was shortened by 5 bases and J by 0 bases, with 13 bases between the two germline ends. There are 16 residues in the CDR3. CDR1 SNHLY and CDR2 FYNNEI come from the germline V gene. The CDR3 loop is CASSLRTYATNEKLFF. The DNA for the CDR3 is TGTGCCAGCAGTTTACGGACGTATGCAACTAATGAAAAACTGTTTTTT.

This clonotype was detected only a few times. The rearrangement joins TRBV13 to TRBJ2-1; 9 nucleotides agree with TRBD2. J lost 1 base, V lost 6 bases, and 13 bases had no gene match. The CDR3 consists of 18 residues. Per germline, CDR1 PRHDT and CDR2 FYEKMQ (reference sequence). In DNA form, the CDR3 reads TGTGCCAGCAGGCACAGGGGATTAGCGGGAGAATCCTACAATGAGCAGTTCTTC. Translation gives CASRHRGLAGESYNEQFF. The full variable domain, completed using reference TRBV13 and TRBJ2-1, is AAGVIQSPRHLIKEKRETATLKCYPIPRHDTVYWYQQGPGQDPQFLISFYEKMQSDKGSIPDRFSAQQFSDYHSELNMSSLELGDSALYFCASRHRGLAGESYNEQFFGPGTRLTVL.

Ten or more counts support this clonotype. The chain has TRBV6-5 and TRBJ2-7; D is undetermined. The CDR3 runs 14 residues. Trimming pared 5 bases from V and 3 bases from J, leaving 14 bases between. Germline values: CDR1 MNHEY, CDR2 SVGAGI. CDR3 loop: CASSNNGRFYEQYF. As DNA, the CDR3 is TGTGCCAGCAGTAACAATGGACGGTTCTACGAGCAGTACTTC.